This T cell receptor beta chain was documented in a study of breast tumors, draining lymph nodes, adjacent tissues. MiXCR was run by TCRdb on the multiplex PCR reads, yielding one entry per CDR3 protein. The sample yields about 19,000 distinct CDR3 sequences, roughly 43% seen once. With V trimmed by 5 bases and J by 0 bases, 8 bases remained unmatched. Germline-derived CDR1 and CDR2 are SGHNT and YENEEA. CDR3 length: 16 residues. This clonotype has a count of ten or more. Specimen: breast tumor tissue. The clonotype comes from a female donor with breast cancer. Some clones in this sample may be carry-over from other donors' samples. The chain couples TRBV11-3 to TRBJ2-3, with 7 bases matching TRBD1. The DNA for the CDR3 is TGTGCCAGCAGCGCCGGGACAGATTATAGCACAGATACGCAGTATTTT. Its protein is CASSAGTDYSTDTQYF.